The 12 T cell receptor beta chains listed next were all sequenced from one sample in a study of Graves' ophthalmopathy and Graves' hyperthyroidism. Researchers took RNA transcripts and amplified TCR beta CDR3 regions from them. First-round RT-PCR used HTBI primers; second-round multiplex PCR followed. TCRdb reprocessed the multiplex PCR reads with MiXCR, giving one entry per CDR3 protein. The sample yields about 550,000 distinct CDR3 sequences, approximately 35% seen once. Sequencing input: peripheral blood or thyroid tissue (not recorded which). The receptors originated from an adult man with Graves' hyperthyroidism.

This clonotype was seen a few times. The gene calls are TRBV4-1 and TRBJ1-6, with 7 bases identical to TRBD1. Germline CDR1 is MGHRA and CDR2 is YSYEKL. CDR3 size: 15 residues. V shed 2 bases and J 7 bases; nucleotides not matched to a gene: 5. The CDR3 protein is CASSQTGTVNSPLHF. CDR3 bases: TGCGCCAGCAGCCAAACCGGGACAGTAAATTCACCCCTCCACTTT.

The chain uses TRBV10-3 and TRBJ1-2; 9 nucleotides align to TRBD1. The CDR3 covers 12 residues. Trimming removed 11 bases from V and 6 bases from J; junction bases left unmatched: 7. Germline V gene data show CDR1 as ENHRY and CDR2 as SYGVKD. The CDR3 loop is CAGGTGFHGYTF. The DNA of the CDR3 is TGTGCCGGCGGGACAGGGTTTCATGGCTACACCTTC.

This clonotype was recorded only once. Being one base from a much bigger clone, this may be a read error. The V call is TRBV9, the J call TRBJ2-5, with 8 bases lining up with TRBD2. The CDR3 length is 16 residues. Germline V CDR1 and CDR2: SGDLS, YYNGEE. This CDR3 reads CASSVGAAGAGETQHF. DNA of the CDR3: TGTGCCAGCAGCGTAGGTGCAGCGGGAGCGGGGGAGACCCAGCACTTC. The variable domain in full, completed from reference TRBV9 and TRBJ2-5, reads DSGVTQTPKHLITATGQRVTLRCSPRSGDLSVYWYQQSLDQGLQFLIQYYNGEERAKGNILERFSAQQFPDLHSELNLSSLELGDSALYFCASSVGAAGAGETQHFGPGTRLLVL.

This clonotype occurred many times. This rearrangement joins TRBV20-1 to TRBJ2-7; maybe TRBD1 (7 bases). The CDR3 is made up of 12 amino acids. Trimming removed 4 bases from V and 6 bases from J, with 13 bases in between. The germline V gene has CDR1 DFQATT and CDR2 SNEGSKA (reference sequence). The CDR3 reads CSATRQGGEQYF. Written as DNA, the CDR3 is TGCAGTGCTACTCGACAGGGAGGCGAGCAGTACTTC.

V is TRBV2 and J is TRBJ1-4; 7 positions agree with TRBD1. Germline V lookup: CDR1 SNHLY, CDR2 FYNNEI. V trimming: 5 bases; J trimming: 3 bases; junction bases outside the gene matches: 9. CDR3 size: 16 residues. CDR3 nucleotide sequence: TGTGCCAGCAGTCAGACAGGGATTGAGGCTAATGAAAAACTGTTTTTT. Amino acid sequence: CASSQTGIEANEKLFF.

V is TRBV7-9 and J is TRBJ2-7; D is uncertain. This CDR3 comprises 12 residues. Trimming shortened V by 4 bases and J by 6 bases, and 10 bases separated the two germline ends. The germline V gene encodes CDR1 SEHNR and CDR2 FQNEAQ (reference sequence). CDR3 sequence: CASSSDQSEQYF. The DNA for the CDR3 is TGTGCCAGCAGCTCAGACCAGTCCGAGCAGTACTTC.

In the case of this clonotype: A much larger clone lies a single base off, so this may be a read error. The chain combines TRBV5-1 with TRBJ2-7, with 8 bases matching TRBD1. Germline V gene sequence: CDR1 SGHRS, CDR2 YFSETQ. Trimming removed 4 bases from V and 2 bases from J; junction bases left unmatched: 14. There are 17 residues in the CDR3. CDR3: CASSPRTGPQLPYEQYF. The CDR3 DNA follows: TGCGCCAGCAGCCCTCGGACAGGGCCCCAGCTTCCCTACGAGCAGTACTTC.

This clonotype came up once. J is TRBJ2-5 and V is TRBV10-2; TRBD1 matches at 10 bases. The J segment lost 4 bases and the V segment lost 3 bases, leaving 8 bases of the junction unmatched. This CDR3 has 16 amino acids. CDR1 is WSHSY, CDR2 SAAADI, per germline. In nucleotides, the CDR3 is TGCGCCAGCAGTGACCCACGACAGGGGGCTGTAGAGACCCAGTACTTC. Amino acids: CASSDPRQGAVETQYF.

This clonotype was detected only a few times. The chain carries TRBV2 and TRBJ2-3; perhaps TRBD2 as D (6 bases). The ends were cut back, 1 base at V and 7 bases at J, with 18 bases in the middle. CDR3 length: 16 residues. The germline gives CDR1 SNHLY, CDR2 FYNNEI. The CDR3 protein is CASSEESASVGYTQYF. The CDR3 bases are TGTGCCAGCAGTGAAGAATCGGCTAGCGTCGGATATACGCAGTATTTT.

The chain combines TRBV20-1 with TRBJ2-2; unclear D gene. The germline V gene encodes CDR1 DFQATT and CDR2 SNEGSKA (reference sequence). CDR3 length equals 12 residues. Deletions cut 6 bases from V and 8 bases from J, with 13 bases between. For the CDR3, the DNA is TGCAGTGCGGATCGGCATGGAGGGGAGCTGTTTTTT. The encoded protein is CSADRHGGELFF.

V is TRBV9 and J is TRBJ1-1, with D tentatively TRBD1 (5 bases). V was clipped by 3 bases and J by 2 bases, with 14 bases between them. There are 15 residues in the CDR3. Germline-derived CDR1 and CDR2 are SGDLS and YYNGEE. In DNA, the CDR3 is TGTGCCAGCAGCGCCACCGGACGGGACAACACTGAAGCTTTCTTT. This sequence encodes CASSATGRDNTEAFF.

This chain joins TRBV24-1 and TRBJ2-5; D is perhaps TRBD1 (5 bases). The CDR3 has 15 amino acids. Germline loops: CDR1 KGHDR, CDR2 SFDVKD. The V end lost 5 bases, the J end lost 0 bases, and 12 bases lay between the germline ends. The chain's CDR3 is CATSAPDTYQETQYF. CDR3 coding DNA: TGTGCCACCAGTGCCCCGGACACGTACCAAGAGACCCAGTACTTC.